These 5 T cell receptor beta chains came from one sample sequenced in a study of shared clonotypes between healthy human individuals. Assay used: immunoSEQ multiplex PCR; TCRdb lists only in-frame clones, some missing. This sample has about 2.3 million clones, with 80% to 95% found just once. The specimen sequenced was naive CD4+ T cells from PBMCs. Subset defined: CD45RA+ positively selected. The receptors were gathered from a young man in good health. Some clones in this sample may be carry-over from other donors' samples.

This sequence joins TRBV11-2 and TRBJ2-7; weak D call: TRBD2 (5 bases). Germline V gene data show CDR1 as SGHAT and CDR2 as FQNNGV. The CDR3 loop spans 15 amino acids. Between the trimmed V and J ends, which lost 5 bases and 0 bases, there was a span of 14 bases. The DNA of the CDR3 is TGTGCCAGCAGCCGGGCGGGCGGTAGCTCCTACGAGCAGTACTTC. Translating gives CASSRAGGSSYEQYF.

Details on this clone: The sample holds other DNA sequences that translate to the same CDR3. This chain connects TRBV6-5 to TRBJ2-7; no reliable D call. Germline lookup yields CDR1 MNHEY and CDR2 SVGAGI. Trimming took 0 bases from V and 6 from J, leaving 6 bases between them. The CDR3 is made up of 12 amino acids. The CDR3, as DNA: TGTGCCAGCAGTTACTCTACGGGCGAGCAGTACTTC. Protein: CASSYSTGEQYF.

The chain has TRBV7-9 and TRBJ2-3; 11 bases match TRBD1. The CDR3 spans 17 residues. The V gene end was trimmed by 6 bases and the J gene end by 2 bases; junction bases not matched to a gene: 10. Per the germline V gene, CDR1 is SEHNR and CDR2 is FQNEAQ (reference sequence). The CDR3 DNA is TGTGCCAGCAGACGACTTGGACAGGGGGCCCTCACAGATACGCAGTATTTT. Encoded protein: CASRRLGQGALTDTQYF.

The chain is built from TRBV6-1 and TRBJ1-2; 7 bases agree with TRBD1. J gave up 6 bases and V 6 bases, and 7 bases lay outside the gene matches. This CDR3 has 13 amino acids. Germline CDR1 reads MNHNS; CDR2 reads SASEGT. CDR3 in DNA: TGTGCCAGCAGAAAGGGGGCGCCTAATGGCTACACCTTC. This gives the protein CASRKGAPNGYTF.

The rearrangement links TRBV4-3 to TRBJ1-3, with D tentatively TRBD1 (6 bases). V shed 0 bases and J shed 0 bases, with 15 bases lying between them. CDR1 is LGHNA, CDR2 YSLEER, per germline. CDR3 length: 18 residues. The CDR3 protein is CASSQDLPDSHSGNTIYF. DNA for the CDR3: TGCGCCAGCAGCCAAGACCTCCCGGACAGTCACTCTGGAAACACCATATATTTT.